This entry features one TCR beta chain sequence. What it recognizes is unknown. This sample was included in a study of lymphopenia after photon versus proton radiotherapy. Study-level points and caveats: Proton therapy kept repertoires fairly stable, unlike photons, which gained effector/memory cells. Oligoclonal CD8+ Temra expansion after nadir drove photon patients' diversity drop.

The CDR3 has 13 amino acids. Trimming removed 5 bases from V and 6 bases from J; junction bases left unmatched: 2. Germline CDR1 KGHSH, CDR2 LQKENI. TCRdb keeps only in-frame clones here, not all; method: immunoSEQ multiplex PCR. Of 150,000 to 200,000 clones listed, 70% to 90% are singletons. The receptor was derived from a man aged 45-60 years with gastric cancer. The chain joins TRBV18 to TRBJ2-7; TRBD2 matches 12 bases. Sequenced here: peripheral blood, sampled from a patient treated with photon-based radiotherapy. This CDR3 is CASSSTSGGEQYF. CDR3 sequence (DNA): TGTGCCAGCTCATCGACTAGCGGGGGCGAGCAGTACTTC.